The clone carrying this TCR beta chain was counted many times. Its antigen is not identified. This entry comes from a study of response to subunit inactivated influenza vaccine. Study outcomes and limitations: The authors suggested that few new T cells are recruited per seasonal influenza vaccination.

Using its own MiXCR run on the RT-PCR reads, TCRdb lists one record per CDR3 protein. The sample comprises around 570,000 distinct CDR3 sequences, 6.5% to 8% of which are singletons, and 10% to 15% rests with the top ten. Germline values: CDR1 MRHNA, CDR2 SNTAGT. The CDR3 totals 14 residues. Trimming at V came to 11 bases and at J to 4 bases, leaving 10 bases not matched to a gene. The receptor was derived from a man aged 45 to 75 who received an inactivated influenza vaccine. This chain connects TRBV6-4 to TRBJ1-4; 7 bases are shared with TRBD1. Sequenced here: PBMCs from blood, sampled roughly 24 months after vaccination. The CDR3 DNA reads TGTGCCCACCGGGGGGACAGCTATAATGAAAAACTGTTTTTT. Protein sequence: CAHRGDSYNEKLFF.